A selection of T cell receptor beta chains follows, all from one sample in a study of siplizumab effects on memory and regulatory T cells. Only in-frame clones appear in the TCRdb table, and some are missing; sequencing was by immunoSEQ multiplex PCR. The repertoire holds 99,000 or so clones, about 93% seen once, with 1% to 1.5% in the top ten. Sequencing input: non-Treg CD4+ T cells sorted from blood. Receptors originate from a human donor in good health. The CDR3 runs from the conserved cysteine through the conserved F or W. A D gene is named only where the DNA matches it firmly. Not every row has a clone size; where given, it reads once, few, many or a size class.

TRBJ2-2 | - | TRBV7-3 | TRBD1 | CASSLGPGQGNTGELFF | TGTGCCAGCAGCTTAGGTCCCGGACAGGGGAACACCGGGGAGCTGTTTTTT
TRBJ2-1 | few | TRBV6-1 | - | CASSRDLVNEQFF | TGTGCCAGCAGCCGGGACCTAGTCAATGAGCAGTTCTTC
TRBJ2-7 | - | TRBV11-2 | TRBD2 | CASSLGGSLNRREQYF | TGTGCCAGCAGCTTAGGCGGGAGTCTTAACCGTCGGGAGCAGTACTTC
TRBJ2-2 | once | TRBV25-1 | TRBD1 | CASSGGTGTGELFF | TGTGCCAGCAGTGGCGGGACAGGGACCGGGGAGCTGTTTTTT
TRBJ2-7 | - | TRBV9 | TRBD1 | CASSPDRDRTHYEQYF | TGTGCCAGCAGCCCTGACCGGGACAGGACACACTACGAGCAGTACTTC
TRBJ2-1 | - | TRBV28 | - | CASRTVAPDNEQFF | TGTGCCAGCAGGACAGTCGCCCCCGACAATGAGCAGTTCTTC
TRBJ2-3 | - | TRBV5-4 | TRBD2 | CASRGVDDSSKLASTQYF | TGTGCCAGCAGGGGGGTCGATGACAGCAGCAAACTAGCGAGTACGCAGTATTTT
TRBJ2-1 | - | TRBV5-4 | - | CASSLAGVKDTEQFF | TGTGCCAGCAGCCTGGCGGGCGTGAAGGATACGGAGCAGTTCTTC
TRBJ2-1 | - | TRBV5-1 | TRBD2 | CASSSGTSGRWDEQFF | TGCGCCAGCAGCTCCGGGACTAGCGGGAGATGGGATGAGCAGTTCTTC
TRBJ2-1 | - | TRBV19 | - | CASRTKRYGGEQFF | TGTGCCAGTAGAACAAAAAGGTACGGTGGGGAGCAGTTCTTC
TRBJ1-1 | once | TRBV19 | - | CASSDWAGATEAFF | TGTGCCAGTAGTGATTGGGCGGGTGCCACTGAAGCTTTCTTT
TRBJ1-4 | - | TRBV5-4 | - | CASSSLPITGTEKLFF | TGTGCCAGCAGCTCATTACCGATTACCGGGACGGAAAAACTGTTTTTT
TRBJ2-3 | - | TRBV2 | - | CASSDAQGATQYF | TGTGCCAGCAGTGATGCTCAGGGCGCTACGCAGTATTTT
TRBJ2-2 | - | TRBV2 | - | CASGVLRAGELFF | TGTGCCAGCGGGGTTTTGAGGGCCGGGGAGCTGTTTTTT
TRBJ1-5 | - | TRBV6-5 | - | CASSYGQGGPQHF | TGTGCCAGCAGTTATGGTCAGGGAGGGCCCCAGCATTTT
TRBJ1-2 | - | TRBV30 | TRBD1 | CAWSVHGTGNRHYGYTF | TGTGCCTGGAGTGTTCACGGGACAGGGAATAGGCACTATGGCTACACCTTC
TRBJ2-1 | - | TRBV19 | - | CASSISKGGLYNEQFF | TGTGCCAGTAGTATTTCAAAAGGGGGGCTATACAATGAGCAGTTCTTC
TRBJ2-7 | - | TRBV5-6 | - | CASSPGNYEQYF | TGTGCCAGCAGCCCAGGGAACTACGAGCAGTACTTC
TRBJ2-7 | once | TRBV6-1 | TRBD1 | CASMPGTASYEQYF | TGTGCCAGCATGCCCGGGACAGCGTCCTACGAGCAGTACTTC
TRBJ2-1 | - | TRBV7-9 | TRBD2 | CASSPLGLVRYNEQFF | TGTGCCAGCAGCCCACTTGGACTAGTTCGGTACAATGAGCAGTTCTTC
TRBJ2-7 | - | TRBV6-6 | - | CASRQRESYEQYF | TGTGCCAGCAGGCAAAGGGAATCCTACGAGCAGTACTTC
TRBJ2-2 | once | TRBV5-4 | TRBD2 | CASSLENGRLGGELFF | TGTGCCAGCAGCTTGGAGAACGGGAGGCTGGGCGGGGAGCTGTTTTTT
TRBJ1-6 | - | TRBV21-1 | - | CASTENSPLHF | TGTGCCAGCACGGAGAATTCACCCCTCCACTTT
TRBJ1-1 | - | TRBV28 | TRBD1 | CASSLRTGGFTEAFF | TGTGCCAGCAGTTTACGAACAGGGGGCTTCACTGAAGCTTTCTTT
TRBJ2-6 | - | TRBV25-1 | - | CASSAQGQLDMGANVLTF | TGTGCCAGCAGTGCACAGGGACAACTCGATATGGGGGCCAACGTCCTGACTTTC
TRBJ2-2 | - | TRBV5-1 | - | CASSLVREAGELFF | TGCGCCAGCAGCTTGGTCAGGGAGGCCGGGGAGCTGTTTTTT
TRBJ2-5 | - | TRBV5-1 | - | CASSPVRETQYF | TGCGCCAGCAGCCCAGTCCGAGAGACCCAGTACTTC
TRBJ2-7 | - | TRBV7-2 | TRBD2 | CASSPPGGAYEQYF | TGTGCCAGCAGCCCTCCCGGGGGGGCCTACGAGCAGTACTTC
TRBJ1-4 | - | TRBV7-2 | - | CASSLRFTSQKLFF | TGTGCCAGCAGCTTACGGTTCACGAGCCAAAAACTGTTTTTT
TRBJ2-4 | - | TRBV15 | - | CATSRVHTENIQYF | TGTGCCACCAGCAGAGTTCACACAGAAAACATTCAGTACTTC